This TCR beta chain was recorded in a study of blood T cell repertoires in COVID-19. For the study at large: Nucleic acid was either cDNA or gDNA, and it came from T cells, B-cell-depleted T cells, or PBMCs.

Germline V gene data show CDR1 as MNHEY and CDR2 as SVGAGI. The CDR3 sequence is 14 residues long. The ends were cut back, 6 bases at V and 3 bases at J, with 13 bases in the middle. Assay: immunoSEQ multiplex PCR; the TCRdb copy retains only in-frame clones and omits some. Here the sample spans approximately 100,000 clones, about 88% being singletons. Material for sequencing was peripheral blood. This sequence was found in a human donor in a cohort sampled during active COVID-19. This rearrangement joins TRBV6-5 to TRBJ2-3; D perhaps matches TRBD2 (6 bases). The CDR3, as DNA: TGTGCCAGCAGGCGGGATAGATTAACAGATACGCAGTATTTT. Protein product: CASRRDRLTDTQYF.